What follows are 19 T cell receptor beta chains derived from one specimen sequenced in a study of blood T cell repertoires in COVID-19. TCRdb keeps only in-frame clones here, not all; method: immunoSEQ multiplex PCR. The top ten hold about 8.9% of the sample, which has about 310,000 clones, roughly 87% seen once. Sample: PBMCs or T cells enriched from blood (not recorded which). The receptors shown here come from a young woman who had recovered from COVID-19.

This clone has only a few counts. The V and J genes are TRBV5-1 and TRBJ1-1; D may be TRBD1 (6 bases). CDR3 size: 16 residues. The V end lost 0 bases, the J end lost 0 bases, and 12 bases lay between the germline ends. Germline CDR1 and CDR2: SGHRS and YFSETQ. CDR3 loop: CASSLVAGAVNTEAFF. The CDR3 DNA reads TGCGCCAGCAGCTTGGTTGCAGGGGCCGTGAACACTGAAGCTTTCTTT. Variable domain in full (rest from reference TRBV5-1 and TRBJ1-1): KAGVTQTPRYLIKTRGQQVTLSCSPISGHRSVSWYQQTPGQGLQFLFEYFSETQRNKGNFPGRFSGRQFSNSRSEMNVSTLELGDSALYLCASSLVAGAVNTEAFFGQGTRLTVV.

This chain joins TRBV29-1 and TRBJ2-2, with a possible D match to TRBD2 (5 bases). Germline CDR1 is SQVTM and CDR2 is ANQGSEA. This CDR3 spans 13 amino acids. V gave up 0 bases and J gave up 6 bases, with 8 bases separating them. The CDR3 DNA reads TGCAGCGTTGAAGATCGGGGAGCCGGGGAGCTGTTTTTT. Protein: CSVEDRGAGELFF.

The rearrangement links TRBV4-3 to TRBJ1-2; D is possibly TRBD1 (6 bases). Trimming removed 0 bases from V and 4 bases from J, with 12 bases in between. The V gene's germline CDR1 is LGHNA and CDR2 YSLEER. The CDR3 has 15 amino acids. The CDR3 loop is CASSQDASGVYGYTF. CDR3 nucleotide sequence: TGCGCCAGCAGCCAAGATGCATCAGGGGTCTATGGCTACACCTTC.

In this sample, this clone turned up once. This chain links TRBV12-3 or TRBV12-4 with TRBJ1-1; 7 bases line up with TRBD1. V lost 5 bases to trimming and J lost 3 bases; unmatched junction nucleotides: 3. The CDR3 has 13 amino acids. In nucleotides, the CDR3 is TGTGCCAGCAGTACCAGGGGGGACACTGAAGCTTTCTTT. Translated: CASSTRGDTEAFF.

The V call is TRBV12-3 or TRBV12-4, the J call TRBJ1-2; maybe TRBD1 (6 bases). V dropped 6 bases and J dropped 6 bases, with 14 bases sitting between them. The CDR3 runs 13 residues. The CDR3 here is CASRKGGSDGYTF. CDR3 DNA sequence: TGTGCCAGCAGGAAGGGGGGGTCGGATGGCTACACCTTC.

The chain joins TRBV25-1 to TRBJ1-5; possibly TRBD1 for D (5 bases). Germline values: CDR1 MGHDK, CDR2 SYGVNS. Between the trimmed V and J ends, which lost 6 bases and 6 bases, there was a span of 12 bases. The CDR3 is 13 amino acids. The CDR3 DNA reads as TGTGCCAGCAGCCCGCAGGGCGGTCAGCCCCAGCATTTT. This codes for CASSPQGGQPQHF.

This clone was seen only once. The chain carries TRBV4-2 and TRBJ2-1; 13 bases align to TRBD2. The germline V gene encodes CDR1 LGHNA and CDR2 YNFKEQ. This CDR3 is built from 17 residues. J was trimmed by 7 bases and V by 0 bases; bases with no gene match: 6. The CDR3 nucleotides read TGTGCCAGCAGCCAAGATAGGGGGACTAGCGGGATGAATGAGCAGTTCTTC. As protein: CASSQDRGTSGMNEQFF.

A remark on this clone: The same CDR3 arises from other DNA sequences in this sample as well. V is TRBV6-4 and J is TRBJ2-2; no reliable D call. The V gene's germline CDR1 is MRHNA and CDR2 SNTAGT. The germline V and J ends were trimmed by 5 bases and 2 bases, with 3 bases remaining between them. The CDR3 loop spans 12 amino acids. This CDR3 is CASSPNTGELFF. CDR3 DNA: TGTGCCAGCAGTCCTAACACCGGGGAGCTGTTTTTT.

This clone appeared once. This chain connects TRBV27 to TRBJ1-5; D perhaps matches TRBD1 (6 bases). In germline, CDR1 is MNHEY, CDR2 SMNVEV (reference sequence). The V end was cut by 1 base, the J end by 6 bases, with 13 bases between. CDR3 length equals 15 residues. CDR3 in DNA: TGTGCCAGCAGTTTATGGGGGGGCACCACTCAGCCCCAGCATTTT. This encodes CASSLWGGTTQPQHF.

This chain joins TRBV6-5 and TRBJ2-3; a weak D match, TRBD1 (6 bases). The V gene lost 1 base and the J gene lost 0 bases, with 11 bases spanning the gap. The CDR3 loop spans 16 amino acids. Germline V gene sequence: CDR1 MNHEY, CDR2 SVGAGI. The CDR3 region is CASSYYDRPSTDTQYF. The DNA for the CDR3 is TGTGCCAGCAGTTACTACGACAGGCCTAGCACAGATACGCAGTATTTT.

The chain recombines TRBV14 with TRBJ1-2; 11 bases align to TRBD1. V shed 4 bases and J 8 bases; nucleotides not matched to a gene: 9. Per germline, CDR1 SGHDN and CDR2 FVKESK. The CDR3 sequence is 15 residues long. CDR3 coding DNA: TGTGCCAGCAGCCCCAGGACAGGGGGCGCGGCCGGCTACACCTTC. Protein: CASSPRTGGAAGYTF.

V usage is TRBV7-2 and J usage is TRBJ2-7; D is undetermined. The CDR3 sequence is 15 residues long. V lost 2 bases to trimming and J lost 0 bases, with 11 bases between them. Germline assignment: CDR1 SGHTA and CDR2 FQGNSA. The CDR3 nucleotides read TGTGCCAGCAGCTTACGTCAGTCTGGCTCCTACGAGCAGTACTTC. Its translation: CASSLRQSGSYEQYF.

This clone was picked up a small number of times. This chain links TRBV7-2 with TRBJ2-1, with 12 bases aligning to TRBD2. This CDR3 comprises 17 residues. Germline V gene lookup returns CDR1 SGHTA and CDR2 FQGNSA. The V gene end was trimmed by 4 bases and the J gene end by 10 bases; junction bases not matched to a gene: 14. The CDR3 DNA reads TGTGCCAGCAGCTCCCGCGCCGCTAGCGGGGGGGGGTGGGAGCAGTTCTTC. It yields the protein CASSSRAASGGGWEQFF.

This clone appeared a single time. V is TRBV5-4 and J is TRBJ1-2, with TRBD1 matching 11 bases. The CDR3 totals 14 residues. V gave up 7 bases and J gave up 9 bases; unmatched junction bases: 11. Germline V gives CDR1 SGHNT, CDR2 YYREEE (reference sequence). For the CDR3, the DNA is TGTGCCAGCGGTAACAAAGGACAGGGGGCTAGCTACACCTTC. Encoded protein: CASGNKGQGASYTF. Using reference TRBV5-4 and TRBJ1-2 for the parts outside the CDR3, the full variable domain is ETGVTQSPTHLIKTRGQQVTLRCSSQSGHNTVSWYQQALGQGPQFIFQYYREEENGRGNFPPRFSGLQFPNYSSELNVNALELDDSALYLCASGNKGQGASYTFGSGTRLTVV.

V and J are TRBV7-9 and TRBJ1-4; 10 bases map to TRBD1. Germline V gene sequence: CDR1 SEHNR, CDR2 FQNEAQ (reference sequence). The CDR3 is 16 amino acids. V dropped 4 bases and J dropped 6; count of bases not matched to a gene: 8. CDR3 DNA: TGTGCCAGCAGCTCTGCCGGGACAGGGGCGTATGAAAAACTGTTTTTT. Amino acid sequence: CASSSAGTGAYEKLFF.

J is TRBJ1-1 and V is TRBV3-1 (or the pseudogene TRBV3-2), with D possibly TRBD1 on 6 matching bases. V was shortened by 2 bases and J by 4 bases, with 20 bases between the two germline ends. Germline CDR1 is LGHDT and CDR2 is YNNKEL (reference sequence). The CDR3 totals 17 residues. CDR3 nucleotides: TGTGCCAGCAGCCAACTCGCGACTGTAGGGGGGGGCACTGAAGCTTTCTTT. It yields the protein CASSQLATVGGGTEAFF.

The chain carries TRBV29-1 and TRBJ1-2; 8 nucleotides match TRBD1. This CDR3 spans 12 amino acids. The V and J ends lost 7 bases and 5 bases, in that order; junction bases with no gene match: 6. The germline CDR1 and CDR2 sequences are SQVTM and ANQGSEA. This CDR3 is CSGGQGAYGYTF. The CDR3 DNA is TGCAGCGGAGGACAGGGAGCATATGGCTACACCTTC.

This chain links TRBV28 with TRBJ2-1, with 13 bases matching TRBD2. The CDR3 sequence is 15 residues long. Germline CDR1 is MDHEN and CDR2 is SYDVKM. Trimming took 6 bases from V and 9 from J; bases not matched to a gene: 8. CDR3 DNA: TGTGCCAGCAGACCCACTAGCGGGGGGGCCTCTGAGCAGTTCTTC. Translating gives CASRPTSGGASEQFF.

This chain joins TRBV2 and TRBJ2-3, with D hard to call. Germline V gene lookup returns CDR1 SNHLY and CDR2 FYNNEI. This CDR3 region has 13 residues. Trimming left V 1 base short and J 9 bases short, with 11 bases between. The CDR3 nucleotides read TGTGCCAGCAGTGAAGGGCTTAGCCTCACGCAGTATTTT. Its protein product is CASSEGLSLTQYF.